Following are 9 T cell receptor beta chains from one sample sequenced in a study of blood T cell repertoires in COVID-19 (dated by TCRdb to 2020 to 2021). Libraries came from the immunoSEQ multiplex PCR assay. TCRdb holds this immuneACCESS table with in-frame rearrangements only. Some clones are missing; in checked studies, unresolved V genes explain under half, and the rest has no known cause. The sample contains around 300,000 clones, around nine tenths of them found a single time. The ten most abundant clones make up roughly 2% of the sample. Input material: PBMCs or T cells enriched from blood (not recorded which). The receptors here all came from a woman aged 55-69 years in a cohort exposed to, infected with or recovered from COVID-19 (not recorded which).

The genes are TRBV29-1 and TRBJ1-4; 9 positions match TRBD1. CDR1 is SQVTM and CDR2 is ANQGSEA in the germline V gene. This CDR3 contains 12 residues. J gave up 6 bases and V 7 bases, and 3 bases lay outside the gene matches. The CDR3 reads CSDRDRDEKLFF. The CDR3 coding sequence is TGCAGCGACCGGGACAGGGATGAAAAACTGTTTTTT.

This clone was counted between two and nine times. The chain couples TRBV11-2 to TRBJ2-7, with 7 nucleotides matching TRBD1. CDR1 and CDR2 from the germline V gene are SGHAT and FQNNGV. This CDR3 region has 16 residues. The trim removed 0 bases at V and 3 bases at J, leaving 8 bases unmatched. The CDR3 DNA reads TGTGCCAGCAGCTTAGATCAGGGGACAGAATACTACGAGCAGTACTTC. Protein product: CASSLDQGTEYYEQYF.

J is TRBJ1-5 and V is TRBV5-4; 9 bases align to TRBD1. The junction had 5 bases not matched to a gene; V was cut back by 0 bases and J by 7 bases. The germline V gene encodes CDR1 SGHNT and CDR2 YYREEE (reference sequence). The length of the CDR3 is 15 residues. The CDR3 loop is CASSLDRGLGQPQHF. The CDR3 DNA follows: TGTGCCAGCAGCTTGGACAGGGGGCTAGGACAGCCCCAGCATTTT. Full variable domain (outside the CDR3, taken from reference TRBV5-4 and TRBJ1-5): ETGVTQSPTHLIKTRGQQVTLRCSSQSGHNTVSWYQQALGQGPQFIFQYYREEENGRGNFPPRFSGLQFPNYSSELNVNALELDDSALYLCASSLDRGLGQPQHFGDGTRLSIL.

The V and J genes are TRBV27 and TRBJ2-7, with D maybe TRBD2 (6 bases). The germline CDR1 and CDR2 sequences are MNHEY and SMNVEV (reference sequence). The CDR3 contains 13 residues. Trimming cost V 6 bases and J 6 bases, with 15 bases left between them. Here the CDR3 reads CASRKTSKSEQYF. In DNA form, the CDR3 reads TGTGCCAGCAGGAAGACTAGTAAAAGCGAGCAGTACTTC.

The chain combines TRBV28 with TRBJ2-7; the match to TRBD1 covers 10 bases. CDR3 size: 13 residues. Germline V gene lookup returns CDR1 MDHEN and CDR2 SYDVKM. V was clipped by 4 bases and J by 7 bases; unmatched bases: 4. CDR3 bases: TGTGCCAGCAGTTCCCCGGGACAGGGGGAGCAGTACTTC. It is translated as CASSSPGQGEQYF.

A single count supports this clone. The chain uses TRBV2 and TRBJ2-1, with D tentatively TRBD1 (6 bases). The length of the CDR3 is 18 residues. Germline V gene lookup returns CDR1 SNHLY and CDR2 FYNNEI. Between the trimmed V and J ends, which lost 7 bases and 4 bases, there was a span of 26 bases. CDR3 residues: CASTTFRWVGAVYNEQFF. The CDR3 DNA is TGTGCCAGCACCACGTTTAGGTGGGTGGGGGCGGTGTACAATGAGCAGTTCTTC.

The chain couples TRBV5-1 to TRBJ1-4; D remains unclear. This CDR3 has 15 amino acids. Germline V gives CDR1 SGHRS, CDR2 YFSETQ. Trimming shortened V by 1 base and J by 2 bases, and 9 bases separated the two germline ends. The CDR3 DNA is TGCGCCAGCAGCTTGAGTCCGGGGACTAATGAAAAACTGTTTTTT. Its protein product is CASSLSPGTNEKLFF.

V usage is TRBV7-9 and J usage is TRBJ2-1; 10 bases fit TRBD2. Trimming took 4 bases from V and 4 from J; bases not matched to a gene: 4. CDR1 SEHNR and CDR2 FQNEAQ come from the germline V gene (reference sequence). This CDR3 is built from 15 residues. CDR3 residues: CASSSLAGAYNEQFF. The CDR3, as DNA: TGTGCCAGCAGCTCTCTAGCGGGAGCTTACAATGAGCAGTTCTTC.

This chain connects TRBV6-5 to TRBJ2-5; D not resolved. Germline CDR1 reads MNHEY; CDR2 reads SVGAGI. This CDR3 has 12 residues. V was clipped by 6 bases and J by 5 bases, with 10 bases between them. This CDR3 is CASRMWRETQYF. The CDR3 DNA follows: TGTGCCAGCAGGATGTGGCGGGAGACCCAGTACTTC.